Sequencing of this T cell receptor (beta chain) was carried out in a study of CD4 T cells in relation to SARS-CoV-2 and coronaviruses. For the study at large: PBMCs were cultured with antigen for over nine days before TCR beta sequencing.

TCRdb keeps only in-frame clones here, not all; method: immunoSEQ multiplex PCR. The profile shows tens of thousands of clones, over 60% of them singletons. Note on this clone: Its antigen remains unknown.

The unexposed donors gave CD4+ T cells in about 2011-2019, prior to COVID-19. Isolation of CD4+ T cells took place after about 9 days in culture. Unexposed-donor CD4+ T cells were probed with SARS-CoV-2 S/N and four cold-coronavirus spikes, cells permitting. On days 3 and 7, cultures got half fresh IL-2 medium. Germline trimming cut 3 bases from V and 7 bases from J; bases unmatched to any gene: 5. Germline V lookup: CDR1 SGDLS, CDR2 YYNGEE. There are 14 residues in the CDR3. This rearrangement joins TRBV9 to TRBJ2-5; 11 positions agree with TRBD2. The sequence derives from a human donor in good health. The specimen was CD4+ T cells from PBMCs, cultured in vitro. Here the CDR3 DNA reads TGTGCCAGCAGCGGCGGGACTAGCGGAGGGACCCAGTACTTC. It translates to CASSGGTSGGTQYF.